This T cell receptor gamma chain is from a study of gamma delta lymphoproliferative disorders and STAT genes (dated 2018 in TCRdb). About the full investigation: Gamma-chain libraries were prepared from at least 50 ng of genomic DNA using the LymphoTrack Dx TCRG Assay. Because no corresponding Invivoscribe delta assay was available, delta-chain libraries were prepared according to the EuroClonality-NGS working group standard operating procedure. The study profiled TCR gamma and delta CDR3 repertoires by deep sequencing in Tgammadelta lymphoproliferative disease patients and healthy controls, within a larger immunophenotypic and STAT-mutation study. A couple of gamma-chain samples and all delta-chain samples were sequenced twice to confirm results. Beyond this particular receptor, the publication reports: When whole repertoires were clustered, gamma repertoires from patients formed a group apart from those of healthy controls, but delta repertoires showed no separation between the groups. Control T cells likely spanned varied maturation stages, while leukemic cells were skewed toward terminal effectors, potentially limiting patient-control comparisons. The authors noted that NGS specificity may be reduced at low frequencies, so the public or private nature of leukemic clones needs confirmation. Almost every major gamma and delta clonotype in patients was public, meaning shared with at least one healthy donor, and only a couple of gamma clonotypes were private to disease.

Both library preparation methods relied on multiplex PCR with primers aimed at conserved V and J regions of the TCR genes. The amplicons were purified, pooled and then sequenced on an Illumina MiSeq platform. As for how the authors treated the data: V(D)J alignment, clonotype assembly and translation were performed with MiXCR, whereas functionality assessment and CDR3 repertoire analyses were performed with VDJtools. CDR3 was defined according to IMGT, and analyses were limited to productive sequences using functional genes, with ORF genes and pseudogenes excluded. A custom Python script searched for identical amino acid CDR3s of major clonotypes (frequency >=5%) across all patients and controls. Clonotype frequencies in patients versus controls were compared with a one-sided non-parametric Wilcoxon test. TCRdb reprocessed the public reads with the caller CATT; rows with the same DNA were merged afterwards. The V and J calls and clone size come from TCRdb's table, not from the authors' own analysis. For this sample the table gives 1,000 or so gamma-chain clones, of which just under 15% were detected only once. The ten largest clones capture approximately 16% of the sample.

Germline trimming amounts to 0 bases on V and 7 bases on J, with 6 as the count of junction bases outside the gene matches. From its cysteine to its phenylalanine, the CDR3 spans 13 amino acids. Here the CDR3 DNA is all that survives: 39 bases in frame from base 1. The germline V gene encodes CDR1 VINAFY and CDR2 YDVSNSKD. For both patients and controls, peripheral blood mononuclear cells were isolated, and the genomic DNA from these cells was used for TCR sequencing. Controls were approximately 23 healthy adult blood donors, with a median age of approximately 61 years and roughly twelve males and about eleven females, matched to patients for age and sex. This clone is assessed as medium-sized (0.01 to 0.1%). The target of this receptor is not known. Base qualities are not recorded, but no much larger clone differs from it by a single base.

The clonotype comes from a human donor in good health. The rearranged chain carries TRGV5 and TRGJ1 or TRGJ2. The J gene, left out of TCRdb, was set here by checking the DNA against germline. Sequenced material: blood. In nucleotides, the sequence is TGTGCCACCTGGGACAGGCAGGGGTATAAGAAACTCTTT. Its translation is CATWDRQGYKKLF.